A selection of T cell receptor beta chains follows, all from one sample in a study of blood T cell repertoires in COVID-19. TCRdb's copy holds only in-frame clones and misses some; the assay was immunoSEQ multiplex PCR. The sample shows 200,000 to 250,000 clones, around 83% of them seen only once. Input material: peripheral blood. The receptors stem from a woman between 70 and 85 years old with COVID-19, enrolled during active disease. The CDR3 runs from the conserved cysteine through the conserved F or W. Each record gives: J gene, D gene, CDR3 length, V gene, CDR3 protein, CDR3 DNA. A D gene is named only where the DNA matches it firmly.

>TRBJ2-1|TRBD2|17|TRBV15
CATSRDRAGGAYNEQFF
TGTGCCACCAGCAGAGACCGAGCGGGAGGGGCCTACAATGAGCAGTTCTTC
>TRBJ2-5|TRBD1|15|TRBV28
CASSLLQQGEETQYF
TGTGCCAGCAGTTTACTCCAACAGGGGGAAGAGACCCAGTACTTC
>TRBJ1-2|.|13|TRBV2
CASRLQGSGGYTF
TGTGCCAGCAGGTTACAGGGTTCTGGGGGCTACACCTTC
>TRBJ1-6|.|15|TRBV27
CASNIQAGINSPLHF
TGTGCCAGCAACATACAAGCAGGCATCAATTCACCCCTCCACTTT
>TRBJ1-3|TRBD1|16|TRBV7-2
CASSLSPGQGANTIYF
TGTGCCAGCAGCTTAAGTCCAGGACAGGGGGCAAACACCATATATTTT
>TRBJ2-3|.|12|TRBV29-1
CSLKAGPDTQYF
TGCAGCTTAAAGGCGGGCCCAGATACGCAGTATTTT
>TRBJ2-7|TRBD1|16|TRBV27
CASSPKPGGFSYEQYF
TGTGCCAGCAGTCCTAAGCCAGGGGGCTTCTCCTACGAGCAGTACTTC
>TRBJ1-1|.|13|TRBV3-1/TRBV3-2
CASSQLGAQGAFF
TGTGCCAGCAGTCAACTGGGGGCCCAGGGAGCTTTCTTT
>TRBJ1-1|.|15|TRBV6-5
CASSRYKTMNTEAFF
TGTGCCAGCAGTAGGTACAAGACAATGAACACTGAAGCTTTCTTT
>TRBJ1-2|.|14|TRBV6-5
CASSYSLTSAGYTF
TGTGCCAGCAGTTACTCGTTGACTAGCGCTGGCTACACCTTC
>TRBJ1-1|TRBD1|15|TRBV6-6
CASSPRTGVGTEAFF
TGTGCCAGCAGTCCACGCACAGGGGTCGGCACTGAAGCTTTCTTT
>TRBJ2-6|TRBD2|17|TRBV5-4
CASRRLAGGSGANVLTF
TGTGCCAGCAGGCGACTAGCGGGAGGCTCTGGGGCCAACGTCCTGACTTTC
>TRBJ1-1|.|13|TRBV5-4
CASSSEVNTEAFF
TGTGCCAGCAGCTCAGAGGTGAACACTGAAGCTTTCTTT